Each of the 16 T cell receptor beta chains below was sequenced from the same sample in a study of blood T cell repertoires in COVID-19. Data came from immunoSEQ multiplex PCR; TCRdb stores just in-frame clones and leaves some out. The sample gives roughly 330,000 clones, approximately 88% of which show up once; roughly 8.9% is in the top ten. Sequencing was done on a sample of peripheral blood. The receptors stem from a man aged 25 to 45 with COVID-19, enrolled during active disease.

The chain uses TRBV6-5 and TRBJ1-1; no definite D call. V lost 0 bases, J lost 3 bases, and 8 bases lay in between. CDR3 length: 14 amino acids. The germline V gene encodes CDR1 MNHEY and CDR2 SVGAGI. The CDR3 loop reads CASSYSGPYTEAFF. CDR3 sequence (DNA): TGTGCCAGCAGTTACTCGGGCCCATACACTGAAGCTTTCTTT.

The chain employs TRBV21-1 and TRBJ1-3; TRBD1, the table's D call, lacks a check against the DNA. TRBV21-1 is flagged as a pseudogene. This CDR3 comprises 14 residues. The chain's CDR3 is CASSTGQAGNTIYF. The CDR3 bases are TGTGCCAGCAGCACCGGACAGGCTGGAAACACCATATATTTT.

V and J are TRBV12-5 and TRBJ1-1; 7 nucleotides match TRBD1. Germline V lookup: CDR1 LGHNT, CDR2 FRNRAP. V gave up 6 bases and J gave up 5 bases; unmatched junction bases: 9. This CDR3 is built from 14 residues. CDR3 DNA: TGTGCTAGTGGCCAATCAACAGGGGATACTGAAGCTTTCTTT. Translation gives CASGQSTGDTEAFF. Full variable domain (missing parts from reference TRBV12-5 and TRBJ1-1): DARVTQTPRHKVTEMGQEVTMRCQPILGHNTVFWYRQTMMQGLELLAYFRNRAPLDDSGMPKDRFSAEMPDATLATLKIQPSEPRDSAVYFCASGQSTGDTEAFFGQGTRLTVV.

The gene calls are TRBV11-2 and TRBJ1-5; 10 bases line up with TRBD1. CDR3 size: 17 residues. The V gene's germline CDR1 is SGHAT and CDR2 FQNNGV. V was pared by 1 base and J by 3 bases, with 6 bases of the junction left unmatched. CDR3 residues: CASSLGQGARANQPQHF. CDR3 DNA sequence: TGTGCCAGCAGCTTAGGACAGGGGGCCCGAGCCAATCAGCCCCAGCATTTT.

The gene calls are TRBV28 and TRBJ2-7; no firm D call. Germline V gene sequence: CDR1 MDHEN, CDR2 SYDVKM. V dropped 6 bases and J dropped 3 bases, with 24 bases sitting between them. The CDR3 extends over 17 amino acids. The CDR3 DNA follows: TGTGCCAGCAGCCGAAGCTTCAATGTAAAGATCTACTACGAGCAGTACTTC. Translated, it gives CASSRSFNVKIYYEQYF.

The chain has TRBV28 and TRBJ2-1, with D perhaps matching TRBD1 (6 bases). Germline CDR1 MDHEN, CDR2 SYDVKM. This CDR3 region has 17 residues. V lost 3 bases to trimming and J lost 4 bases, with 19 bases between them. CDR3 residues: CASSFVPGERLYNEQFF. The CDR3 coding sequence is TGTGCCAGCAGTTTTGTCCCAGGGGAGCGCCTATACAATGAGCAGTTCTTC.

The CDR3, as DNA: TGTGCCAGCAGCTTATGGCAGGGGTATACGAATGAGCAGTTCTTC. It specifies CASSLWQGYTNEQFF. V gene TRBV7-2 combines with J gene TRBJ2-1, with D maybe TRBD1 (6 bases). CDR1 is SGHTA and CDR2 is FQGNSA in the germline V gene. V was cut by 2 bases and J by 7 bases, with 15 bases left in between. The CDR3 contains 15 residues.

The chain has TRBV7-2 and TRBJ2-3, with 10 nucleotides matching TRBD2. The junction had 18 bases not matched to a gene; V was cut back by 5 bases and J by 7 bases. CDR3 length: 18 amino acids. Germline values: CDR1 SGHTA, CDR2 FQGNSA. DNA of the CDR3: TGTGCCAGCAGCCCCCCAGGGGGAGCGGGAGGGCCGTGGAATACGCAGTATTTT. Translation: CASSPPGGAGGPWNTQYF.

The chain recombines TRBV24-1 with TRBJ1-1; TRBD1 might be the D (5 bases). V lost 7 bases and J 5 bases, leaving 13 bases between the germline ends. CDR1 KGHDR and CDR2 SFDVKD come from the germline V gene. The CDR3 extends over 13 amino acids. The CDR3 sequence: CATSDGAGTEAFF. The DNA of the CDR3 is TGTGCCACCAGCGATGGGGCGGGGACTGAAGCTTTCTTT.

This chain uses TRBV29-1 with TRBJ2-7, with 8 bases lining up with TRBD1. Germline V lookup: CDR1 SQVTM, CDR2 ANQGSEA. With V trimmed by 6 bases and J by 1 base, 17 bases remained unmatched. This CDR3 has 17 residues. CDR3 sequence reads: CSVDQGVPGQESYEQYF. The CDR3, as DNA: TGCAGCGTGGACCAAGGGGTACCGGGACAGGAATCCTACGAGCAGTACTTC.

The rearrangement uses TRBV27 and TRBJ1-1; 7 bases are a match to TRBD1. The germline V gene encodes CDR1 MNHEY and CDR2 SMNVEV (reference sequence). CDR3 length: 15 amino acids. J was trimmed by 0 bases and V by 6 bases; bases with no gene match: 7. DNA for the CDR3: TGTGCCAGCAGCCGCACGACAGGGCTGAACACTGAAGCTTTCTTT. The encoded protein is CASSRTTGLNTEAFF.

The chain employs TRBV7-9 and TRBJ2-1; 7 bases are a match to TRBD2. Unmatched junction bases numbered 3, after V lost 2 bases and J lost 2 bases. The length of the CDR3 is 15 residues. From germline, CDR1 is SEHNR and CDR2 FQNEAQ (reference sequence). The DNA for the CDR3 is TGTGCCAGCAGCTTATTACTAGCGCCCTACAATGAGCAGTTCTTC. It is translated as CASSLLLAPYNEQFF.

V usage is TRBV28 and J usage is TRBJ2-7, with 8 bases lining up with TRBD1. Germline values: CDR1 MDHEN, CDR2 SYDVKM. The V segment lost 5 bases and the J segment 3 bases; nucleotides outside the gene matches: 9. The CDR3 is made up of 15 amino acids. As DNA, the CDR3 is TGTGCCAGCAGTCCTGACAGGGGTTATCTCTACGAGCAGTACTTC. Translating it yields CASSPDRGYLYEQYF.

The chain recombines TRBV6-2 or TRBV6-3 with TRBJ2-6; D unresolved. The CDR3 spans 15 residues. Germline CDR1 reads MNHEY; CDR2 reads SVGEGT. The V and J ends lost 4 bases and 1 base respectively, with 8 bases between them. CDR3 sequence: CASSFSRSGANVLTF. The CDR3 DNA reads TGTGCCAGCAGTTTTAGTCGATCTGGGGCCAACGTCCTGACTTTC.

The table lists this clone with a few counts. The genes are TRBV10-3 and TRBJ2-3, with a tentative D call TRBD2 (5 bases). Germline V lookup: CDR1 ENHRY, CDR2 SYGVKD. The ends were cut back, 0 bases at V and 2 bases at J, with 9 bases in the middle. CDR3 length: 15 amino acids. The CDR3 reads CAISESRVTTDTQYF. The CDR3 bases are TGTGCCATCAGTGAGTCGAGGGTCACCACAGATACGCAGTATTTT.

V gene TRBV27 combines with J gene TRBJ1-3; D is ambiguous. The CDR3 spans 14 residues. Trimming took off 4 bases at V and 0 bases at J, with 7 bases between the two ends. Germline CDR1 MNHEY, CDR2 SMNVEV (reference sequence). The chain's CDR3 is CASSSRVSGNTIYF. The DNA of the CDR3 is TGTGCCAGCAGTTCTCGAGTCTCTGGAAACACCATATATTTT.